This TCR beta chain is from a study of T cell changes during pregnancy in multiple sclerosis. Using immunoSEQ multiplex PCR, the repertoire was profiled, and TCRdb retains in-frame clones only, with some absent. The sample has about 57,000 clones, around 94% seen once. The TCR originated in a female donor with multiple sclerosis, enrolled in a pregnancy study. Sequenced material: CD4+ T cells from peripheral blood mononuclear cells, taken before pregnancy.

Here the CDR3 DNA reads TGCGCCAGCAGCTTCCGGGGAGGGGGGAACACTGAAGCTTTCTTT. Translation: CASSFRGGGNTEAFF. The J gene is TRBJ1-1, the V gene TRBV5-1; perhaps TRBD1 as D (6 bases). CDR1 SGHRS and CDR2 YFSETQ come from the germline V gene. V was trimmed by 2 bases and J by 1 base, leaving 12 bases between them. The CDR3 runs 15 residues.